A selection of T cell receptor beta chains follows, all from one sample in a study of T cells in Graves' hyperthyroidism and ophthalmopathy. TCRdb used MiXCR to reprocess the multiplex PCR reads, holding one entry per CDR3 protein. The table includes a few hundred thousand distinct CDR3 sequences, around 45% detected once. The sequenced sample consisted of peripheral blood or thyroid tissue (not recorded which). All receptors derive from a woman younger than 30 with Graves' hyperthyroidism. Both conserved end residues are trimmed from each CDR3. A D gene is named only where the DNA matches it firmly.

D gene	V gene	J gene	CDR3 protein
.	TRBV29-1	TRBJ2-2	SVETSSRGTGELF
TRBD2	TRBV24-1	TRBJ2-7	ASYGRTYEQY
TRBD1	TRBV2	TRBJ2-3	ASKDRVGTGTQY
TRBD1	TRBV6-5	TRBJ1-5	ASRATGGLGPQH
TRBD2	TRBV10-3	TRBJ2-5	AISGRLAGEQRETQY
.	TRBV15	TRBJ2-5	ATSRGVHQETQY
.	TRBV29-1	TRBJ1-2	SLEGDYGYT
.	TRBV7-9	TRBJ1-1	ASNPGGRSMNTEAF
.	TRBV19	TRBJ1-5	ASSVQGRGNQPQH
.	TRBV2	TRBJ2-5	ASSGSSGQETQY
.	TRBV11-2	TRBJ2-2	ASSSALRTSNTGELF
.	TRBV5-1	TRBJ1-1	ASSFDRTEAF
.	TRBV20-1	TRBJ2-7	SARESSEWGYEQY
TRBD2	TRBV4-2	TRBJ2-7	ASSQDPSGRLNEQY
.	TRBV7-2	TRBJ1-5	ASSLEAGLNQPQH
TRBD1	TRBV20-1	TRBJ1-6	SAPTGGTYNSPLH
.	TRBV19	TRBJ1-5	ASSANRVGNQPQH
TRBD1	TRBV20-1	TRBJ1-2	SAVLFRQGNGYT